The T cell receptor beta chain under discussion was sequenced for a study of a mutant IDH1 vaccine in newly diagnosed glioma. Regarding time point: week 35, safety follow-up. Topical imiquimod accompanied each vaccine dose, which consisted of 300 ug of mutant IDH1 20-mer peptide. On this clone itself: As yet, its antigen is unknown.

TCRdb's copy holds only in-frame clones and misses some; the assay was immunoSEQ multiplex PCR. Of 73,000 or so clones in the sample, approximately 81% were seen once. Germline-derived CDR1 and CDR2 are SGHVS and FQNEAQ. The CDR3 length is 13 residues. Losses at the gene ends were 5 bases for V and 8 bases for J; bases not matched to a gene: 4. The receptor comes from a man aged 18 to 30 with glioma. This specimen was PBMCs, taken from a glioma patient whose treatment included an IDH1 peptide vaccine. This chain uses TRBV7-8 with TRBJ2-1, with TRBD1 matching over 9 bases. In nucleotides, the CDR3 is TGTGCCAGCAGCGACGGACAGGGGTATGAGCAGTTCTTC. Translated: CASSDGQGYEQFF.